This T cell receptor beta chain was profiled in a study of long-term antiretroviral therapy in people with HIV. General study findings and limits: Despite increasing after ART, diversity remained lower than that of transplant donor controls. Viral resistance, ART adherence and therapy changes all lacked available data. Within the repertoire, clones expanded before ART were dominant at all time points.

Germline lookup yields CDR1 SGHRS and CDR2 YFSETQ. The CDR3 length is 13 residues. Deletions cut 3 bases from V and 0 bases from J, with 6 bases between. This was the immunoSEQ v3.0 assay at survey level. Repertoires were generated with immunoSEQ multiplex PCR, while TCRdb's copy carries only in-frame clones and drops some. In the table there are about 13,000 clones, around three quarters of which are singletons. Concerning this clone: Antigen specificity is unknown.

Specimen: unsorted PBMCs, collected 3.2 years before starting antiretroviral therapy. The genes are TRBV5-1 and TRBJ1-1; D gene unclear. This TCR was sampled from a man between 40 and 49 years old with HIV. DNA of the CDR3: TGCGCCAGCAGCTCTGATGTGAACACTGAAGCTTTCTTT. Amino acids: CASSSDVNTEAFF.